These 30 T cell receptor beta chains were all obtained from the same sample, sequenced in a study of human T cells and chemical hapten exposure. TCRdb reanalysed the RACE reads using MiXCR and keeps one entry per CDR3 protein. Among about 120,000 distinct CDR3 sequences listed, 12% were seen once. Time point indicated: patch test 1, 2 weeks after DPC sensitization. Treatment here: therapeutic diphenylcyclopropenone sensitization with weekly scalp DPC. The material sequenced was whole blood, taken in connection with sensitization to the hapten diphenylcyclopropenone (DPC). These receptors were taken from a woman aged 45 to 65 with alopecia areata. Some clones in this sample may be carry-over from other donors' samples.

The chain is built from TRBV11-2 and TRBJ1-3; D remains ambiguous. Germline V gives CDR1 SGHAT, CDR2 FQNNGV. The CDR3 has 13 amino acids. V lost 7 bases, J lost 3 bases, and 10 bases lay in between. The CDR3 DNA reads as TGTGCCAGCACCAACGGCGGTGGAAACACCATATATTTT. Its translation is CASTNGGGNTIYF. Supplemented by reference TRBV11-2 and TRBJ1-3, the full variable domain reads EAGVAQSPRYKIIEKRQSVAFWCNPISGHATLYWYQQILGQGPKLLIQFQNNGVVDDSQLPKDRFSAERLKGVDSTLKIQPAKLEDSAVYLCASTNGGGNTIYFGEGSWLTVV.

This clonotype has a handful of counts. This chain joins TRBV29-1 and TRBJ1-4; 8 nucleotides line up with TRBD1. Germline CDR1 and CDR2: SQVTM and ANQGSEA. The trim removed 4 bases at V and 6 bases at J, leaving 4 bases unmatched. The CDR3 spans 13 residues. The DNA for the CDR3 is TGCAGCGTTGGGTCCAGGGGGCATGAAAAACTGTTTTTT. Translated: CSVGSRGHEKLFF.

Concerning this clonotype itself: It may be a read error: a sequence one base away is much more abundant. The chain has TRBV6-2 or TRBV6-3 and TRBJ1-1, with 9 bases identical to TRBD1. Germline-derived CDR1 and CDR2 are MNHEY and SVGEGT. This CDR3 comprises 14 residues. In nucleotides, the CDR3 is TGTGCCAGCACGGGACAGGGATTGAACACTGGAGCTTTCTTT. It is translated as CASTGQGLNTGAFF.

This clonotype was detected a few times. V gene TRBV10-3 combines with J gene TRBJ2-2; D might be TRBD2 (5 bases). The germline V gene encodes CDR1 ENHRY and CDR2 SYGVKD. The CDR3 consists of 17 residues. V lost 3 bases and J 6 bases, leaving 20 bases between the germline ends. As DNA, the CDR3 is TGTGCCATCAGTGAAGATGGTTCGAGGGCCAGAGCCGGGGAGCTGTTTTTT. This encodes CAISEDGSRARAGELFF.

This clonotype was found many times. This chain connects TRBV6-2 or TRBV6-3 to TRBJ1-4; TRBD1 matches at 9 bases. This CDR3 spans 14 amino acids. Trimming cost V 6 bases and J 7 bases; bases outside gene matches: 6. CDR1 is MNHEY and CDR2 is SVGEGT in the germline V gene. The CDR3 sequence is CASSPPDRGEKLFF. The CDR3 DNA reads as TGTGCCAGCAGCCCGCCGGACAGGGGTGAAAAACTGTTTTTT.

J is TRBJ2-7 and V is TRBV2, with 8 bases identical to TRBD1. V gave up 6 bases and J gave up 5 bases; unmatched junction bases: 9. The length of the CDR3 is 14 residues. Germline CDR1 is SNHLY and CDR2 is FYNNEI. The CDR3 region is CASRERTGPHEQYF. Written as DNA, the CDR3 is TGTGCCAGCAGAGAGCGGACAGGGCCCCACGAGCAGTACTTC.

This clonotype was detected a few times. The chain uses TRBV6-6 and TRBJ2-7; unclear D gene. Trimming cost V 2 bases and J 3 bases, with 8 bases left between them. This CDR3 region has 13 residues. Germline V lookup: CDR1 MNHNY, CDR2 SVGAGI (reference sequence). CDR3 DNA: TGTGCCAGCAGTTACAGAGGCCACTACGAGCAGTACTTC. Its protein product is CASSYRGHYEQYF.

The chain carries TRBV6-5 and TRBJ1-5, with TRBD1 matching over 8 bases. The CDR3 is 14 residues long. The ends lost 0 bases at V and 6 bases at J; junction bases unmatched: 1. From germline, CDR1 is MNHEY and CDR2 SVGAGI. The CDR3 DNA follows: TGTGCCAGCAGTTACTCACAGGGGGGTCAGCCCCAGCATTTT. Residues: CASSYSQGGQPQHF.

This clonotype has at least ten counts. J is TRBJ1-5 and V is TRBV18; 9 nucleotides line up with TRBD1. This CDR3 contains 15 residues. CDR1 is KGHSH, CDR2 LQKENI, per germline. V was clipped by 2 bases and J by 1 base; unmatched bases: 0. The CDR3 loop reads CASSPGTGSNQPQHF. For the CDR3, the DNA is TGTGCCAGCTCACCAGGGACAGGGAGCAATCAGCCCCAGCATTTT. The entire variable domain, with the rest obtained from reference TRBV18 and TRBJ1-5, is as follows: NAGVMQNPRHLVRRRGQEARLRCSPMKGHSHVYWYRQLPEEGLKFMVYLQKENIIDESGMPKERFSAEFPKEGPSILRIQQVVRGDSAAYFCASSPGTGSNQPQHFGDGTRLSIL.

This chain uses TRBV7-9 with TRBJ1-4; D ambiguous. The CDR3 has 12 residues. Germline V gene data show CDR1 as SEHNR and CDR2 as FQNEAQ (reference sequence). Trimming took off 1 base at V and 6 bases at J, with 3 bases between the two ends. The CDR3 loop is CASSLGDEKLFF. CDR3 sequence (DNA): TGTGCCAGCAGCTTAGGGGATGAAAAACTGTTTTTT.

This clonotype was counted at least ten times. The V and J genes are TRBV11-2 and TRBJ2-3; D is unclear. The CDR3 loop spans 14 amino acids. Trimming removed 1 base from V and 3 bases from J, with 8 bases in between. Germline V lookup: CDR1 SGHAT, CDR2 FQNNGV. The CDR3 sequence: CASSLGWGTDTQYF. The CDR3 DNA is TGTGCCAGCAGCTTAGGATGGGGAACAGATACGCAGTATTTT.

In its sample, this clonotype was seen many times. The chain joins TRBV7-2 to TRBJ2-7, with TRBD1 identical over 8 bases. J gave up 4 bases and V 8 bases, and 13 bases lay outside the gene matches. Germline V gene data show CDR1 as SGHTA and CDR2 as FQGNSA. There are 15 residues in the CDR3. This chain's CDR3 is CASARWTQGAYEQYF. For the CDR3, the DNA is TGTGCCAGCGCCAGGTGGACGCAGGGGGCATACGAGCAGTACTTC. The variable domain in full, with the rest retrieved from reference TRBV7-2 and TRBJ2-7, is GAGVSQSPSNKVTEKGKDVELRCDPISGHTALYWYRQSLGQGLEFLIYFQGNSAPDKSGLPSDRFSAERTGGSVSTLTIQRTQQEDSAVYLCASARWTQGAYEQYFGPGTRLTVT.

In its sample, this clonotype was seen a few times. The chain joins TRBV5-1 to TRBJ1-4, with D maybe TRBD1 (5 bases). Trimming shortened V by 5 bases and J by 5 bases, and 10 bases separated the two germline ends. CDR1 and CDR2 from the germline V gene are SGHRS and YFSETQ. The CDR3 is 13 amino acids. The CDR3, as DNA: TGCGCCAGCAGTCAAGGGGAAAATGAAAAACTGTTTTTT. Protein sequence: CASSQGENEKLFF.

This clonotype was picked up a small number of times. The V call is TRBV18, the J call TRBJ2-2; D gene unclear. This CDR3 region has 12 residues. V was shortened by 1 base and J by 7 bases, with 4 bases between the two germline ends. Germline lookup yields CDR1 KGHSH and CDR2 LQKENI. CDR3 DNA sequence: TGTGCCAGCTCACCACAGGGCGGGGAGCTGTTTTTT. Protein sequence: CASSPQGGELFF.

This clonotype was counted many times. This sequence joins TRBV7-2 and TRBJ2-3; no definite D call. Per the germline V gene, CDR1 is SGHTA and CDR2 is FQGNSA. The CDR3 is 11 amino acids. The V end was cut by 6 bases, the J end by 11 bases, with 12 bases between. In DNA, the CDR3 is TGTGCCAGCAGTGCCCTATGGGAGCAGTATTTT. Residues: CASSALWEQYF.

This chain joins TRBV28 and TRBJ2-7; no definite D call. Trimming removed 9 bases from V and 6 bases from J, with 15 bases in between. CDR3 size: 12 residues. Per germline, CDR1 MDHEN and CDR2 SYDVKM. DNA for the CDR3: TGTGCCAGTGCGATTATCCAGACCGAGCAGTACTTC. This encodes CASAIIQTEQYF. The entire variable domain, with the rest obtained from reference TRBV28 and TRBJ2-7, is as follows: DVKVTQSSRYLVKRTGEKVFLECVQDMDHENMFWYRQDPGLGLRLIYFSYDVKMKEKGDIPEGYSVSREKKERFSLILESASTNQTSMYLCASAIIQTEQYFGPGTRLTVT.

The genes are TRBV18 and TRBJ2-5, with unresolved D. The germline V and J ends were trimmed by 4 bases and 5 bases, with 8 bases remaining between them. CDR1 is KGHSH, CDR2 LQKENI, per germline. The CDR3 consists of 12 residues. The CDR3 is CASSQPAETQYF. The CDR3 region has the DNA TGTGCCAGCTCACAACCTGCCGAGACCCAGTACTTC.

This clonotype was observed a few times. The junction shows a germline mismatch at one end, possibly a read error. The chain has TRBV19 and TRBJ1-5; D perhaps matches TRBD1 (5 bases). Germline CDR1 reads LNHDA; CDR2 reads SQIVND (reference sequence). The CDR3 has 15 residues. CDR3 in amino acids: CVSTTGPSFWQPQHF. In nucleotides, the CDR3 is TGTGTCAGTACCACGGGACCTTCTTTCTGGCAGCCCCAGCATTTT.

The chain joins TRBV29-1 to TRBJ1-1, with a weak D call TRBD1 (5 bases). This CDR3 comprises 13 residues. Germline values: CDR1 SQVTM, CDR2 ANQGSEA. Trimming stripped 1 base from V and 3 bases from J, with 9 bases between. The CDR3 sequence: CSVEVLGDTEAFF. CDR3 bases: TGCAGCGTTGAAGTCCTGGGGGACACTGAAGCTTTCTTT. Full variable domain (outside the CDR3, taken from reference TRBV29-1 and TRBJ1-1): SAVISQKPSRDICQRGTSLTIQCQVDSQVTMMFWYRQQPGQSLTLIATANQGSEATYESGFVIDKFPISRPNLTFSTLTVSNMSPEDSSIYLCSVEVLGDTEAFFGQGTRLTVV.

This clonotype was seen only a few times. The chain links TRBV5-1 to TRBJ2-7; 7 bases fit TRBD1. This CDR3 is built from 14 residues. The V and J ends lost 3 bases and 4 bases, in that order; junction bases with no gene match: 7. Germline assignment: CDR1 SGHRS and CDR2 YFSETQ. In DNA form, the CDR3 reads TGCGCCAGCAGCTCGACCGGACAGGCGTACGAGCAGTACTTC. Amino acids: CASSSTGQAYEQYF.

This chain uses TRBV18 with TRBJ2-3, with D perhaps TRBD1 (6 bases). The ends were cut back, 3 bases at V and 5 bases at J, with 9 bases in the middle. CDR1 is KGHSH, CDR2 LQKENI, per germline. CDR3 length: 13 residues. CDR3 nucleotides: TGTGCCAGCTCACCTACAGGGTTAGATACGCAGTATTTT. As protein: CASSPTGLDTQYF. The variable domain in full, with the rest retrieved from reference TRBV18 and TRBJ2-3, is NAGVMQNPRHLVRRRGQEARLRCSPMKGHSHVYWYRQLPEEGLKFMVYLQKENIIDESGMPKERFSAEFPKEGPSILRIQQVVRGDSAAYFCASSPTGLDTQYFGPGTRLTVL.

This clonotype was counted a few times. CDR3 in DNA: TGTGCCAGTAGTCCCCCCGGGGGGACAGGGCCCGGGGAGCTGTTTTTT. Its translation is CASSPPGGTGPGELFF. This chain joins TRBV19 and TRBJ2-2, with 9 bases identical to TRBD1. Germline V gene lookup returns CDR1 LNHDA and CDR2 SQIVND (reference sequence). V lost 5 bases, J lost 6 bases, and 10 bases stayed unmatched. The CDR3 totals 16 residues. The full variable domain, with the rest looked up from reference TRBV19 and TRBJ2-2, is DGGITQSPKYLFRKEGQNVTLSCEQNLNHDAMYWYRQDPGQGLRLIYYSQIVNDFQKGDIAEGYSVSREKKESFPLTVTSAQKNPTAFYLCASSPPGGTGPGELFFGEGSRLTVL.

This clonotype was detected a few times. V and J are TRBV7-9 and TRBJ2-7; a weak D match, TRBD2 (5 bases). This CDR3 is built from 14 residues. Germline CDR1 SEHNR, CDR2 FQNEAQ (reference sequence). Trimming pared 2 bases from V and 1 base from J, leaving 9 bases between. This chain's CDR3 is CASSLIEGSYEQYF. CDR3 DNA: TGTGCCAGCAGCTTAATTGAGGGTTCCTACGAGCAGTACTTC.

The chain has TRBV7-9 and TRBJ2-7; D may be TRBD1 (6 bases). The CDR3 covers 14 residues. Trimming pared 5 bases from V and 2 bases from J, leaving 13 bases between. Germline V gene sequence: CDR1 SEHNR, CDR2 FQNEAQ (reference sequence). The CDR3 nucleotides are TGTGCCAGCAGCGGCCAGGGGCCCCCCTACGAGCAGTACTTC. Translated, it gives CASSGQGPPYEQYF.

This clonotype was found a few times. The chain combines TRBV10-3 with TRBJ2-3; 12 positions match TRBD1. Germline V gene sequence: CDR1 ENHRY, CDR2 SYGVKD. The CDR3 has 20 amino acids. J gave up 0 bases and V 5 bases, and 15 bases lay outside the gene matches. CDR3 sequence reads: CAISPGQGAGGPTSTDTQYF. CDR3 coding DNA: TGTGCCATCAGTCCGGGACAGGGGGCGGGTGGCCCAACCAGCACAGATACGCAGTATTTT.

This chain joins TRBV5-1 and TRBJ2-1, with 7 bases matching TRBD1. CDR3 size: 16 residues. Looked up from germline, CDR1 is SGHRS and CDR2 is YFSETQ. Losses at the gene ends were 0 bases for V and 7 bases for J; bases not matched to a gene: 10. The CDR3 here is CASSLAPGTDRNEQFF. In DNA, the CDR3 is TGCGCCAGCAGCTTGGCCCCCGGGACAGACCGAAATGAGCAGTTCTTC.

This clonotype was seen at least ten times. This chain connects TRBV12-3 or TRBV12-4 to TRBJ1-2; D is unclear. The CDR3 runs to 13 residues. Trimming removed 5 bases at V and 4 bases at J, with 11 bases between. The CDR3 protein is CASSPPLIYGYTF. The CDR3 DNA sequence: TGTGCCAGCAGTCCCCCCCTGATCTATGGCTACACCTTC.

V is TRBV12-3 or TRBV12-4 and J is TRBJ2-1; 8 bases line up with TRBD2. This CDR3 is built from 15 residues. Unmatched junction bases numbered 11, after V lost 5 bases and J lost 8 bases. CDR3 region: CASSPPGGQPHEQFF. The CDR3 coding sequence is TGTGCCAGCAGTCCCCCGGGGGGGCAACCACATGAGCAGTTCTTC.

This clonotype appeared many times. The rearrangement links TRBV5-1 to TRBJ1-6; D is unclear. The germline CDR1 and CDR2 sequences are SGHRS and YFSETQ. Trimming cost V 1 base and J 6 bases, with 14 bases left between them. The CDR3 totals 16 residues. In DNA form, the CDR3 reads TGCGCCAGCAGCTTGCCCTGGCAGGCCGGTAATTCACCCCTCCACTTT. Residues: CASSLPWQAGNSPLHF. Full variable domain (remainder filled in from reference TRBV5-1 and TRBJ1-6): KAGVTQTPRYLIKTRGQQVTLSCSPISGHRSVSWYQQTPGQGLQFLFEYFSETQRNKGNFPGRFSGRQFSNSRSEMNVSTLELGDSALYLCASSLPWQAGNSPLHFGNGTRLTVT.

This clonotype was counted only a few times. This chain joins TRBV6-5 and TRBJ2-3; no definite D call. With 6 bases removed from V and 6 bases from J, the gap between germline ends came to 10 bases. Germline V lookup: CDR1 MNHEY, CDR2 SVGAGI. This CDR3 contains 12 residues. CDR3 sequence (DNA): TGTGCCAGCAGCTCCGAAGCGGATACGCAGTATTTT. Translated: CASSSEADTQYF.